This T cell receptor beta chain was retrieved from a study of cytomegalovirus exposure and HLA in healthy donors. Both 60 Vbeta primers and 13 Jbeta primers went into the PCR. Assay used: immunoSEQ multiplex PCR; TCRdb lists only in-frame clones, some missing. Seen here are approximately 140,000 clones, 60% to 85% observed once, and the top ten hold 10% to 15%. The CDR3 consists of 16 residues. Trimming shortened V by 7 bases and J by 2 bases, and 15 bases separated the two germline ends. Looked up from germline, CDR1 is LNHDA and CDR2 is SQIVND (reference sequence). The sequence was obtained from a man between 40 and 49 years old in good health and CMV-seropositive. This chain connects TRBV19 to TRBJ2-6, with D perhaps TRBD1 (6 bases). The sequenced sample consisted of PBMCs. The CDR3: CASIMSGTPGANVLTF. The DNA of the CDR3 is TGTGCCAGTATCATGTCCGGGACACCTGGGGCCAACGTCCTGACTTTC.